This TCR beta chain was sequenced during a study of CD8 T cells in Susac syndrome. A quantity of about 0.45 to 1 ug RNA underwent reverse transcription using random hexamers. TCR beta CDR3 was amplified by immunoSEQ multiplex PCR. This amplification extended across 54 Vbeta and 13 Jbeta segments. MiXCR was run by TCRdb on the immunoSEQ multiplex PCR reads, yielding one entry per CDR3 protein. The sample has about 160,000 distinct CDR3 sequences, about 91% seen once. This CDR3 is built from 13 residues. Trimming shortened V by 0 bases and J by 5 bases, and 5 bases separated the two germline ends. Germline loops: CDR1 LGHNA, CDR2 YNFKEQ.

The chain has TRBV4-2 and TRBJ1-5; D call uncertain. The TCR was taken from a human donor in good health. Source material: CD4+ T cells from PBMCs. The CDR3 sequence: CASSQDPHQPQHF. For the CDR3, the DNA is TGTGCCAGCAGCCAAGATCCCCATCAGCCCCAGCATTTT.